The present T cell receptor (beta chain) was sequenced within a study of T cells after yellow fever vaccination. Overall study findings and caveats: Overall, a small share of clonotypes was seen in both CD4 and CD8 compartments. Peaking on day 5 versus 15, the secondary response was faster but weaker. Booster samples showed a return of most primary-vaccination clones (under 97% CD4, 85% to 90% CD8).

5'RACE template switching produced TCR cDNA carrying a universal primer site and UMIs. TCRdb reprocessed the 5' RACE reads via MiXCR and lists one record per CDR3 protein. This sample has 500,000 to 650,000 distinct CDR3 sequences, with roughly an eighth found just once. Trimming left V 0 bases short and J 2 bases short, with 8 bases between. Germline V lookup: CDR1 SGDLS, CDR2 YYNGEE. The CDR3 contains 14 residues. The sample holds a few counts of this clonotype. What it binds is unknown. Sequencing used PBMCs, obtained on the day of the yellow fever booster vaccination. The receptor comes from a young man who received the YFV17D yellow fever vaccine. The J gene is TRBJ1-1, the V gene TRBV9, with D possibly matching TRBD1 (6 bases). CDR3 sequence reads: CASSVAGGNTEAFF. CDR3 coding DNA: TGTGCCAGCAGCGTAGCCGGGGGCAACACTGAAGCTTTCTTT.